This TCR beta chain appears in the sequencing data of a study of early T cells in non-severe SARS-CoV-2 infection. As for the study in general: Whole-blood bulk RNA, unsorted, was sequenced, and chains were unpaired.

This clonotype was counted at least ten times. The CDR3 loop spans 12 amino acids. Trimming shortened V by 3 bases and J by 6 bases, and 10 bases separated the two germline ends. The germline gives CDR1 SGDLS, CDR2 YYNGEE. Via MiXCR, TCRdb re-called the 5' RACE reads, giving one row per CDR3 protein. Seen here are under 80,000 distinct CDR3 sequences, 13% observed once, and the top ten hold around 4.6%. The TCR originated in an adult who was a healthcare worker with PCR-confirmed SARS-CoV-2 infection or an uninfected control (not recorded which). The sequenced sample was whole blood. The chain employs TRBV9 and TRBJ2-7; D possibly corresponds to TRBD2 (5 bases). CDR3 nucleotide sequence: TGTGCCAGCAGCGGAATAGCGAGCGAGCAGTACTTC. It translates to CASSGIASEQYF.